What follows are 17 T cell receptor beta chains derived from one specimen sequenced in a study of molecular identifiers for immune sequencing clone quantification. TCRdb ran MiXCR on the PCR reads and lists one entry per CDR3 protein. The sample yields hundreds of thousands of distinct CDR3 sequences, around 25% seen once. Input material: naive CD8+ T cells from blood, with Jurkat cell RNA spiked in. Subset given: FACS-sorted CD8+CD4-CCR7+CD45RA+ naive T cells. The receptors shown here come from a human donor in good health. Some libraries in this study had Jurkat cell RNA spiked in.

This clonotype occurred a few times. The chain combines TRBV2 with TRBJ2-7; D gene uncertain. V lost 1 base to trimming and J lost 0 bases, with 7 bases between them. The CDR3 contains 14 residues. CDR1 is SNHLY, CDR2 FYNNEI, per germline. The CDR3 DNA sequence: TGTGCCAGCAGTGAAGGAACCAACTCCTACGAGCAGTACTTC. Amino acids: CASSEGTNSYEQYF.

J is TRBJ2-5 and V is TRBV27; no reliable D call. CDR1 is MNHEY, CDR2 SMNVEV, per germline (reference sequence). There are 15 residues in the CDR3. Trimming left V 8 bases short and J 1 base short, with 17 bases between. As DNA, the CDR3 is TGTGCCAGCGGTGTGGTAGGGTCTACCCAAGAGACCCAGTACTTC. The encoded protein is CASGVVGSTQETQYF.

This clonotype occurred once. One base away lies a much larger clone, so this may be a sequencing read error. The rearrangement links TRBV4-3 to TRBJ1-1, with D perhaps matching TRBD1 (6 bases). V was cut by 0 bases and J by 6 bases, with 17 bases left in between. The CDR3 spans 16 residues. Germline CDR1 and CDR2: LGHNA and YSLEER. The CDR3 DNA reads TGCGCCAGCAGCCAAGATATATGCAGGGGTGGCGCTGAAGCTTTCTTT. The encoded protein is CASSQDICRGGAEAFF.

This clonotype was seen only a few times. The chain employs TRBV4-3 and TRBJ2-7, with no clear D. The V gene lost 4 bases and the J gene lost 4 bases, with 14 bases spanning the gap. The germline CDR1 and CDR2 sequences are LGHNA and YSLEER. This CDR3 has 14 amino acids. The CDR3 sequence is CASSLQANSYEQYF. The CDR3 DNA reads TGCGCCAGCAGCCTCCAAGCGAATTCATACGAGCAGTACTTC.

This clonotype was observed at least ten times. The chain recombines TRBV28 with TRBJ2-7; D gene uncertain. The germline V gene encodes CDR1 MDHEN and CDR2 SYDVKM. The CDR3 length is 11 residues. The V end was cut by 5 bases, the J end by 4 bases, with 6 bases between. For the CDR3, the DNA is TGTGCCAGCAGTGCCCTTTACGAGCAGTACTTC. Amino acid sequence: CASSALYEQYF.

V usage is TRBV27 and J usage is TRBJ2-3, with unresolved D. The V gene's germline CDR1 is MNHEY and CDR2 SMNVEV (reference sequence). Trimming left V 2 bases short and J 6 bases short, with 9 bases between. CDR3 length: 13 residues. CDR3 sequence (DNA): TGTGCCAGCAGTTTAATCCTTGGGGATACGCAGTATTTT. This encodes CASSLILGDTQYF.

This clonotype was seen repeatedly, ten times or more. The V call is TRBV27, the J call TRBJ1-1; TRBD1 aligns across 7 bases. Germline values: CDR1 MNHEY, CDR2 SMNVEV (reference sequence). J was trimmed by 5 bases and V by 6 bases; bases with no gene match: 12. The CDR3 extends over 15 amino acids. CDR3 sequence: CASRTNRQGLTEAFF. CDR3 in DNA: TGTGCCAGCAGGACTAACCGACAGGGTTTAACTGAAGCTTTCTTT.

This chain joins TRBV6-2 or TRBV6-3 and TRBJ2-2; the D gene is possibly TRBD1 (5 bases). Trimming shortened V by 4 bases and J by 5 bases, and 14 bases separated the two germline ends. This CDR3 has 15 residues. The germline V gene encodes CDR1 MNHEY and CDR2 SVGEGT. The DNA for the CDR3 is TGTGCCAGCAGTTGGGGCGACCCAGAAACCGGGGAGCTGTTTTTT. Translation gives CASSWGDPETGELFF.

This clonotype appeared a few times. The chain is built from TRBV19 and TRBJ1-1; no firm D call. Germline V gene data show CDR1 as LNHDA and CDR2 as SQIVND (reference sequence). The V and J ends lost 4 bases and 8 bases respectively, with 14 bases between them. This CDR3 contains 13 residues. In DNA form, the CDR3 reads TGTGCCAGTAGTAACGGACGGTACGTCGAAGCTTTCTTT. This codes for CASSNGRYVEAFF.

There are a few counts of this clonotype. The chain joins TRBV5-4 to TRBJ2-7, with 8 bases lining up with TRBD1. The germline gives CDR1 SGHNT, CDR2 YYREEE (reference sequence). V lost 6 bases, J lost 7 bases, and 18 bases stayed unmatched. The CDR3 runs 16 residues. The CDR3 sequence is CASTLRTGPSSGEQYF. CDR3 DNA: TGTGCCAGCACCCTTCGGACAGGGCCTTCTTCGGGGGAGCAGTACTTC.

The chain recombines TRBV11-3 with TRBJ2-3, with TRBD2 identical over 15 bases. V was clipped by 5 bases and J by 6 bases; unmatched bases: 6. The CDR3 has 16 amino acids. Germline CDR1 and CDR2: SGHNT and YENEEA. CDR3 bases: TGTGCCAGCAGCCTGGGGACTAGCGGGAGGTCGGATACGCAGTATTTT. Translated: CASSLGTSGRSDTQYF.

This clonotype was counted at least ten times. This chain connects TRBV7-3 to TRBJ2-3; D unresolved. Germline V gene lookup returns CDR1 SGHTA and CDR2 FQGTGA. The CDR3 length is 14 residues. The ends were cut back, 4 bases at V and 4 bases at J, with 12 bases in the middle. This CDR3 reads CASSSQGLPDTQYF. The CDR3 DNA reads as TGTGCCAGCAGCTCCCAAGGGTTGCCAGATACGCAGTATTTT.

The genes are TRBV6-1 and TRBJ2-2, with D possibly being TRBD1 or TRBD2 (5 bases each). The ends were cut back, 2 bases at V and 6 bases at J, with 10 bases in the middle. Germline lookup yields CDR1 MNHNS and CDR2 SASEGT. This CDR3 has 14 residues. CDR3 sequence reads: CASSESREPGELFF. The DNA of the CDR3 is TGTGCCAGCAGTGAAAGCAGGGAGCCCGGGGAGCTGTTTTTT.

The rearrangement links TRBV9 to TRBJ2-7; D is possibly TRBD1 or TRBD2 (5 bases each). The V end lost 3 bases, the J end lost 1 base, and 14 bases lay between the germline ends. Germline CDR1 reads SGDLS; CDR2 reads YYNGEE. CDR3 length: 15 amino acids. The CDR3 DNA reads TGTGCCAGCAGCGCAGCCGGGACCCCGTCCTACGAGCAGTACTTC. Its translation is CASSAAGTPSYEQYF.

This clonotype was found many times. The J gene is TRBJ2-5, the V gene TRBV7-2; a weak D match, TRBD1 (6 bases). This CDR3 region has 14 residues. V was cut by 4 bases and J by 2 bases, with 11 bases left in between. CDR1 and CDR2 (germline): SGHTA, FQGNSA. The CDR3 loop reads CASSSTGQQETQYF. CDR3 bases: TGTGCCAGCAGCTCCACTGGACAGCAAGAGACCCAGTACTTC.

This clonotype was picked up a small number of times. This chain links TRBV19 with TRBJ2-7; 8 bases are shared with TRBD2. V trimming: 5 bases; J trimming: 5 bases; junction bases outside the gene matches: 11. From germline, CDR1 is LNHDA and CDR2 SQIVND (reference sequence). The CDR3 has 15 residues. The DNA for the CDR3 is TGTGCCAGTAGTGTCATAGCGGGGCTCCCCCACGAGCAGTACTTC. Amino acids: CASSVIAGLPHEQYF.

A remark on this clonotype: The junction departs from germline at one end; a sequencing error may be responsible. The chain combines TRBV20-1 with TRBJ1-6, with 7 bases fitting TRBD1. The germline CDR1 and CDR2 sequences are DFQATT and SNEGSKA (reference sequence). The CDR3 extends over 16 amino acids. The DNA of the CDR3 is TGCAGTGCTAGAGGGGACAGCGTCATCTATAGTTCACCCCTCCACTTT. This encodes CSARGDSVIYSSPLHF.